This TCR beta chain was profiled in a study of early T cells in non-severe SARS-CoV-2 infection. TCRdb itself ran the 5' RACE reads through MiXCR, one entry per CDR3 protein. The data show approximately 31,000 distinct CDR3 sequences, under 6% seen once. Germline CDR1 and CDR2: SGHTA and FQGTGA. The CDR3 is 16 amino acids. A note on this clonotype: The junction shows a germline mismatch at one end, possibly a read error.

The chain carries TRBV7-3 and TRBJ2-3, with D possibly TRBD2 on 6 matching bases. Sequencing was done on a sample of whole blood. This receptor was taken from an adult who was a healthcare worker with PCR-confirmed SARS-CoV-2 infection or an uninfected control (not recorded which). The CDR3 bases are TGTACCAGCAGCCACGCGGGGAGAGTACCCACAGATACGCAGTATTTT. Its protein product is CTSSHAGRVPTDTQYF.